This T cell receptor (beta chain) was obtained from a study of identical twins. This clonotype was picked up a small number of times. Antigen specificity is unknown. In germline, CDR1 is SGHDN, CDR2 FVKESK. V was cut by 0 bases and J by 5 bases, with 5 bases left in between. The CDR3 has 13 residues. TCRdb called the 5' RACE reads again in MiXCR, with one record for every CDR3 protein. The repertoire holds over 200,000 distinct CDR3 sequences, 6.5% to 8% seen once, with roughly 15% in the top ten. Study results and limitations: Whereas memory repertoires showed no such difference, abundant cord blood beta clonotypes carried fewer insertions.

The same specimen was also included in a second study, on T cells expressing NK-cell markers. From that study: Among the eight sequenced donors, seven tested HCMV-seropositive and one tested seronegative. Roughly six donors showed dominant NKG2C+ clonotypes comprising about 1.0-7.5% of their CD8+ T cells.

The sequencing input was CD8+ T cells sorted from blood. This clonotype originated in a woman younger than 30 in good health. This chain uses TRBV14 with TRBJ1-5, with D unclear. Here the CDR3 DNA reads TGTGCCAGCAGCCAAGATGAGTATCAGCCCCAGCATTTT. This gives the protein CASSQDEYQPQHF.